This TCR beta chain was sequenced during a study of blood T cell repertoires in COVID-19. Across the whole study: From T cells, B-cell-depleted T cells, or PBMCs came the material, which was cDNA or gDNA.

This CDR3 comprises 14 residues. The germline V and J ends were trimmed by 1 base and 0 bases, with 6 bases remaining between them. CDR1 and CDR2 from the germline V gene are LGHNA and YSLEER. Methods used by the authors: The authors estimated nucleated cell counts from reference gene primer amplification. Sequenced by immunoSEQ multiplex PCR; TCRdb stores in-frame clones only, minus some. V and J calls and clone size come straight from that table; D and trimming were deduced from the DNA. The sample comprises about 85,000 clones, around 88% of which are singletons, and 5.4% rests with the top ten. The sequence derives from a man aged 60 to 69 with acute or convalescent COVID-19. The sample taken for sequencing was peripheral blood. The chain is built from TRBV4-3 and TRBJ1-2, with D tentatively TRBD1 (6 bases). In DNA form, the CDR3 reads TGCGCCAGCAGCCAAGGGACAGCTAACTATGGCTACACCTTC. Translating gives CASSQGTANYGYTF.